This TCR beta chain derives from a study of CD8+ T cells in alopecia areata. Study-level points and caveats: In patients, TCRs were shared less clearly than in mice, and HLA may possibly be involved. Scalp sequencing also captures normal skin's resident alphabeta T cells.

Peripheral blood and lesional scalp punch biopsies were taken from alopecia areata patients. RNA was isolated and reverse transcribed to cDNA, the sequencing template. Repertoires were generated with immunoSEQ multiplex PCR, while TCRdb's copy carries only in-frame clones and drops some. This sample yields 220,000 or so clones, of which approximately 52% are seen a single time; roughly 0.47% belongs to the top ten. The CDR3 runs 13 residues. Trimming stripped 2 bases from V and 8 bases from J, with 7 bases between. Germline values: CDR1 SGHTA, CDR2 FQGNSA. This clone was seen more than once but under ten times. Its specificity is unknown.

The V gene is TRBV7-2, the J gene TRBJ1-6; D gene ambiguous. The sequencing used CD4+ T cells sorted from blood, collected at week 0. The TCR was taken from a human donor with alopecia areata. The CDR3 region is CASSLSWDSPLHF. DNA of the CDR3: TGTGCCAGCAGCTTATCTTGGGATTCACCCCTCCACTTT.